This TCR beta chain was captured in a study of T cells in Graves' hyperthyroidism and ophthalmopathy. Using RNA transcripts as the source, TCR beta CDR3 regions were amplified. The study used the HTBI primer set for a first-round RT-PCR of the TCR CDR3. MiXCR, applied by TCRdb to the multiplex PCR reads, yields one record per CDR3 protein. Among over 250,000 distinct CDR3 sequences listed, about 17% were seen once. CDR3 size: 20 residues. V was pared by 0 bases and J by 4 bases, with 18 bases of the junction left unmatched. Germline lookup yields CDR1 ENHRY and CDR2 SYGVKD. This clonotype appeared many times.

The source is a woman aged 55-70 years with Graves' ophthalmopathy. The specimen sequenced was blood. The chain couples TRBV10-3 to TRBJ2-5, with 9 positions matching TRBD2. CDR3 in amino acids: CAISESFGKEIAGDRETQYF. CDR3 in DNA: TGTGCCATCAGTGAGTCGTTCGGGAAAGAGATAGCGGGAGATAGAGAGACCCAGTACTTC.